The subject of this entry is one T cell receptor (beta chain). This sample is drawn from a study of blood T cell repertoires in COVID-19. Study-wide context: COVID-19 samples collected from the United States, Italy and Spain covered acute and convalescent phases.

Germline V gene sequence: CDR1 MNHEY, CDR2 SVGAGI. Trimming took 6 bases from V and 6 from J, leaving 9 bases between them. The CDR3 covers 11 residues. Authors' data handling: Reference gene primers were amplified, and this amplification served to estimate nucleated cell counts. TCRdb keeps only in-frame clones here, not all; method: immunoSEQ multiplex PCR. V and J calls and clone size are those listed in that table; D and trimming were worked out from the DNA. The sample has some 200,000 clones; roughly 84% are singletons. The origin of this receptor is a human donor with acute or convalescent COVID-19. The donor label of this sample is uncertain. The chain uses TRBV6-5 and TRBJ2-7; D call uncertain. Specimen: peripheral blood. The CDR3 loop reads CASSQSPEQYF. DNA for the CDR3: TGTGCCAGCAGCCAGTCCCCCGAGCAGTACTTC.